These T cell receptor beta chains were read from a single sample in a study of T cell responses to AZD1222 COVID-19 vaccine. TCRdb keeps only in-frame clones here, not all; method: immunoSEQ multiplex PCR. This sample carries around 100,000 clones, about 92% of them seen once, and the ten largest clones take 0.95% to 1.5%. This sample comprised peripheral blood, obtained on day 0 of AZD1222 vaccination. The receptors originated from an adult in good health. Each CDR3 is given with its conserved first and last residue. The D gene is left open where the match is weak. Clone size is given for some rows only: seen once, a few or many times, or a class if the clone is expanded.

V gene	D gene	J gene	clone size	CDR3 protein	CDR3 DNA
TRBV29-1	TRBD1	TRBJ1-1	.	CSGTRTGFTEAFF	TGCAGCGGGACGAGGACAGGGTTCACTGAAGCTTTCTTT
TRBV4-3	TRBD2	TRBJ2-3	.	CASSQDGWPSGGDTQYF	TGCGCCAGCAGCCAAGATGGATGGCCTAGCGGAGGGGATACGCAGTATTTT
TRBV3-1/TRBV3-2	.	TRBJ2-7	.	CASSHQARMRRAQRTYEQYF	TGTGCCAGCAGCCATCAGGCCCGGATGAGGAGGGCACAAAGAACCTACGAGCAGTACTTC
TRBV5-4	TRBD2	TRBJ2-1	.	CASSLARLAEINEQFF	TGTGCCAGCAGCTTGGCGCGACTAGCGGAGATCAATGAGCAGTTCTTC
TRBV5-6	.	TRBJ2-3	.	CASSLYRYSGGTDTQYF	TGTGCCAGCAGCTTGTATCGGTACAGCGGAGGAACAGATACGCAGTATTTT
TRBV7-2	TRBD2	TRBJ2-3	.	CASSAMTSGYTDTQYF	TGTGCCAGCAGCGCAATGACTAGCGGATACACAGATACGCAGTATTTT
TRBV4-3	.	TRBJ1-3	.	CASSHSRRGESGNTIYF	TGCGCCAGCAGCCATTCCCGGAGGGGCGAGTCTGGAAACACCATATATTTT
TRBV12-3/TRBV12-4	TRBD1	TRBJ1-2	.	CASGQGMDYGYTF	TGTGCCAGCGGACAGGGAATGGACTATGGCTACACCTTC
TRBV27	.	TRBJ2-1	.	CASSLVQGPLVREQFF	TGTGCCAGCAGTTTGGTACAGGGACCCCTAGTTCGTGAGCAGTTCTTC
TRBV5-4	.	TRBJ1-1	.	CASSYGTLNTEAFF	TGTGCCAGCAGCTACGGGACATTGAACACTGAAGCTTTCTTT
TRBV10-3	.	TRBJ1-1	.	CAISESERMNTEAFF	TGTGCCATCAGTGAGTCAGAGCGGATGAACACTGAAGCTTTCTTT
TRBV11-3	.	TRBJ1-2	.	CASSPRADTYGYTF	TGTGCCAGCAGCCCTCGAGCAGATACCTATGGCTACACCTTC
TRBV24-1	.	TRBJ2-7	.	CATSDPPGGSYEQYF	TGTGCCACCAGTGATCCGCCAGGAGGCTCCTACGAGCAGTACTTC
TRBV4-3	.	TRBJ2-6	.	CASRRDLSGANVLTF	TGCGCCAGCAGACGGGACCTCTCTGGGGCCAACGTCCTGACTTTC
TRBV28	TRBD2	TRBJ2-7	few	CASSSGLAGDRYEQYF	TGTGCCAGCAGTTCCGGACTAGCGGGAGACCGGTACGAGCAGTACTTC
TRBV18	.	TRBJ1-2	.	CASSPRGGVGYTF	TGTGCCAGCTCACCACGGGGAGGGGTCGGCTACACCTTC
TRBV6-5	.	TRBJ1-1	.	CASSYSGVLPTEAFF	TGTGCCAGCAGTTACTCGGGGGTCCTCCCCACTGAAGCTTTCTTT
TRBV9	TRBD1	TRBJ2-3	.	CASSVEGTGIGADTQYF	TGTGCCAGCAGCGTAGAAGGGACAGGGATAGGGGCAGATACGCAGTATTTT
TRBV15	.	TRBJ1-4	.	CATSRAPGDRNEKLFF	TGTGCCACCAGCAGAGCCCCAGGGGATCGAAATGAAAAACTGTTTTTT
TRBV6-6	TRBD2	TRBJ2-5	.	CASSYSGNRGETQYF	TGTGCCAGCAGTTATAGCGGGAACCGAGGGGAGACCCAGTACTTC
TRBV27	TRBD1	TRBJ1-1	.	CASSPDRAPRTEAFF	TGTGCCAGCAGTCCGGACAGGGCCCCTCGCACTGAAGCTTTCTTT
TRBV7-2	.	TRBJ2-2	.	CASSSSRVAGELFF	TGTGCCAGCAGCTCTAGCAGGGTCGCCGGGGAGCTGTTTTTT
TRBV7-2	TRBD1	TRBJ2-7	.	CASSSGTGGTYEQYF	TGTGCCAGCAGCTCAGGGACAGGCGGAACCTACGAGCAGTACTTC
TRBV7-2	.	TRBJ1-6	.	CASSSITGGAGSPLHF	TGTGCCAGCAGCTCCATTACGGGGGGGGCTGGATCACCCCTCCACTTT
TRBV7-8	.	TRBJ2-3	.	CASSSRGSFTQYF	TGTGCCAGCAGCTCCCGCGGCAGCTTTACGCAGTATTTT
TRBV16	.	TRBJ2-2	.	CASSQSITGELFF	TGTGCCAGCAGCCAATCTATCACCGGGGAGCTGTTTTTT
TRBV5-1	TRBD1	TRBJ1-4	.	CASSLEGQGYEKLFF	TGCGCCAGCAGCTTGGAGGGACAGGGGTATGAAAAACTGTTTTTT
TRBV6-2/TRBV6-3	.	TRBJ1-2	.	CASSHEGYGYTF	TGTGCCAGCAGTCACGAGGGATATGGCTACACCTTC
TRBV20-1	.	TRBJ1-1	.	CSASFERVGAFF	TGCAGTGCTAGTTTTGAGAGGGTAGGAGCTTTCTTT
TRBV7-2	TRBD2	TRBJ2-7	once	CASSLEGLAPYEQYF	TGTGCCAGCAGCTTAGAAGGACTAGCTCCCTACGAGCAGTACTTC
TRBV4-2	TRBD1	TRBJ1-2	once	CASSQDLGQGAGYTF	TGTGCCAGCAGCCAAGATCTTGGACAGGGTGCTGGCTACACCTTC
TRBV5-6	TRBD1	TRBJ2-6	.	CASSWTGEVWGANVLTF	TGTGCCAGCAGCTGGACAGGGGAAGTGTGGGGGGCCAACGTCCTGACTTTC
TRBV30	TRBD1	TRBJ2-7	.	CAWSADRVGEQYF	TGTGCCTGGTCCGCGGACAGGGTGGGAGAGCAGTACTTC
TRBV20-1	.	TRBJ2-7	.	CSASRQVSYEQYF	TGCAGTGCTAGTCGGCAGGTCTCCTACGAGCAGTACTTC
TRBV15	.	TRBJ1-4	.	CATSRDRGEKLFF	TGTGCCACCAGCAGAGATCGGGGAGAAAAACTGTTTTTT
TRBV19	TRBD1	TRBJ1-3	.	CASKGDRGGRGNTIYF	TGTGCCAGTAAAGGTGACAGGGGGGGTAGGGGAAACACCATATATTTT
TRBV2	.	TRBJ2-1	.	CASSEHYGQYNEQFF	TGTGCCAGCAGTGAACATTATGGACAGTACAATGAGCAGTTCTTC
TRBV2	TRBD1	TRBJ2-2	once	CASLRDSFTGELFF	TGTGCCAGCTTACGGGACAGCTTCACCGGGGAGCTGTTTTTT
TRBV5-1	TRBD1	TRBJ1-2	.	CASKFSGQGFYGYTF	TGCGCCAGCAAGTTTTCGGGACAGGGTTTCTATGGCTACACCTTC
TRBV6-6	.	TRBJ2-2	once	CASIRAGPNTGELFF	TGTGCCAGCATTAGGGCGGGGCCGAACACCGGGGAGCTGTTTTTT
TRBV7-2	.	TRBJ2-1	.	CASSLEGSPSYNEQFF	TGTGCCAGCAGCTTAGAGGGCTCCCCCTCCTACAATGAGCAGTTCTTC
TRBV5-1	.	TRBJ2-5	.	CASSLAPGLEETQYF	TGCGCCAGCAGCTTGGCCCCGGGCTTGGAGGAGACCCAGTACTTC
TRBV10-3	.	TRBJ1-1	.	CAISERGMNTEAFF	TGTGCCATCAGTGAGCGGGGGATGAACACTGAAGCTTTCTTT
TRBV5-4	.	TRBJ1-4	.	CASSSKRENEKLFF	TGTGCCAGCAGCTCAAAACGGGAGAATGAAAAACTGTTTTTT
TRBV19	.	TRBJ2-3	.	CASTSRDPGRTDTQYF	TGTGCCAGTACCTCCCGGGACCCAGGGCGCACAGATACGCAGTATTTT
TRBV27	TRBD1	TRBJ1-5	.	CASSPDRRGQPQHF	TGTGCCAGCAGTCCGGACAGGAGGGGCCAGCCCCAGCATTTT